This TCR beta chain was identified during a study of molecular identifiers for immune sequencing clone quantification. This clonotype was seen more than once but under ten times. Trimming removed 5 bases from V and 3 bases from J, with 10 bases in between. Germline CDR1 reads SEHNR; CDR2 reads FQNEAQ (reference sequence). The CDR3 consists of 13 residues. MiXCR, applied by TCRdb to the PCR reads, yields one record per CDR3 protein. The sample gives 600,000 to 650,000 distinct CDR3 sequences, 20% of which show up once; 0.75% to 0.95% is in the top ten. Naive CD8 T cells were sorted, and the gate applied was CD8+CD4-CCR7+CD45RA+.

The chain links TRBV7-9 to TRBJ1-2; no clear D. The TCR was taken from a human donor in good health. Some libraries in this study had Jurkat cell RNA spiked in. Sequenced sample: naive CD8+ T cells from blood, with Jurkat cell RNA spiked in. Subset reported: FACS-sorted CD8+CD4-CCR7+CD45RA+ naive T cells. CDR3 nucleotide sequence: TGTGCCAGCAGCCTAAATTCCTACTATGGCTACACCTTC. This translates into CASSLNSYYGYTF.